The 17 T cell receptor beta chains listed next were all sequenced from one sample in a study of blood T cell repertoires in COVID-19. Data came from immunoSEQ multiplex PCR; TCRdb stores just in-frame clones and leaves some out. Counted here are 200,000 to 250,000 clones, 82% occurring once; the ten biggest clones make up more than 3%. The sample was PBMCs or T cells enriched from blood (not recorded which). These receptors all come from an older woman who had recovered from COVID-19.

The chain joins TRBV7-6 to TRBJ2-2; 7 bases agree with TRBD1. The V and J ends lost 1 base and 6 bases, in that order; junction bases with no gene match: 5. This CDR3 contains 15 residues. Per the germline V gene, CDR1 is SGHVS and CDR2 is FNYEAQ. CDR3 nucleotide sequence: TGTGCCAGCAGCTTAGACGGGACAGACCCCGGGGAGCTGTTTTTT. The encoded protein is CASSLDGTDPGELFF.

This clone came up once. This sequence joins TRBV7-8 and TRBJ1-4, with a tentative D call TRBD1 (6 bases). The CDR3 totals 15 residues. CDR1 and CDR2 from the germline V gene are SGHVS and FQNEAQ. Trimming took off 2 bases at V and 8 bases at J, with 15 bases between the two ends. CDR3 nucleotide sequence: TGTGCCAGCAGCTTATCGGGGGGGCAGGGCGAAAAACTGTTTTTT. Translated: CASSLSGGQGEKLFF.

This rearrangement joins TRBV27 to TRBJ2-5; perhaps TRBD1 as D (6 bases). The CDR3 sequence is 14 residues long. Looked up from germline, CDR1 is MNHEY and CDR2 is SMNVEV (reference sequence). V lost 4 bases and J 4 bases, leaving 13 bases between the germline ends. CDR3 nucleotide sequence: TGTGCCAGCAGTTCTTTGGACAGCCTAGAGACCCAGTACTTC. As protein: CASSSLDSLETQYF.

V usage is TRBV7-9 and J usage is TRBJ1-1; 7 bases match TRBD1. With 7 bases clipped from V and 1 base from J, the junction kept 9 bases outside the gene matches. The CDR3 contains 15 residues. The germline gives CDR1 SEHNR, CDR2 FQNEAQ (reference sequence). CDR3 region: CASTPRGTANTEAFF. The CDR3 coding sequence is TGTGCCAGCACCCCCCGGGGGACAGCGAACACTGAAGCTTTCTTT. Together with reference TRBV7-9 and TRBJ1-1, the CDR3 gives the full variable domain: DTGVSQNPRHKITKRGQNVTFRCDPISEHNRLYWYRQTLGQGPEFLTYFQNEAQLEKSRLLSDRFSAERPKGSFSTLEIQRTEQGDSAMYLCASTPRGTANTEAFFGQGTRLTVV.

V usage is TRBV6-6 and J usage is TRBJ2-5; 9 positions match TRBD2. The CDR3 has 14 amino acids. The J segment lost 2 bases and the V segment lost 7 bases, leaving 5 bases of the junction unmatched. Per the germline V gene, CDR1 is MNHNY and CDR2 is SVGAGI (reference sequence). Here the CDR3 reads CASISSGRQETQYF. The CDR3 DNA reads as TGTGCCAGCATTTCGAGCGGGAGGCAAGAGACCCAGTACTTC.

V and J are TRBV9 and TRBJ2-5; TRBD2 matches 9 bases. Per the germline V gene, CDR1 is SGDLS and CDR2 is YYNGEE. With V trimmed by 6 bases and J by 5 bases, 11 bases remained unmatched. The CDR3 length is 15 residues. CDR3 bases: TGTGCCAGCACCCTAGGCGGGGGGGCCGGCGAGACCCAGTACTTC. Protein product: CASTLGGGAGETQYF.

J is TRBJ2-1 and V is TRBV6-4; 9 bases match TRBD1. Germline assignment: CDR1 MRHNA and CDR2 SNTAGT. The CDR3 totals 13 residues. The ends lost 8 bases at V and 9 bases at J; junction bases unmatched: 8. CDR3 residues: CASAEDRGAEQFF. CDR3 bases: TGTGCCAGCGCCGAGGACAGGGGAGCTGAGCAGTTCTTC.

The CDR3 DNA is TGTGCCAGCAGTTTATCGCACAGGGGCGATAATCAGCCCCAGCATTTT. It translates to CASSLSHRGDNQPQHF. This chain uses TRBV27 with TRBJ1-5, with TRBD1 matching 7 bases. The CDR3 totals 16 residues. V lost 0 bases to trimming and J lost 4 bases; unmatched junction nucleotides: 6. Germline-derived CDR1 and CDR2 are MNHEY and SMNVEV (reference sequence).

This clone has only a few counts. This chain joins TRBV15 and TRBJ2-5; D possibly corresponds to TRBD1 (6 bases). Deletions cut 3 bases from V and 5 bases from J, with 16 bases between. Germline values: CDR1 LNHNV, CDR2 YYDKDF (reference sequence). The CDR3 has 15 amino acids. The CDR3 region is CATSREPQGTETQYF. Here the CDR3 DNA reads TGTGCCACCAGCAGGGAACCTCAGGGGACCGAGACCCAGTACTTC.

In the case of this clone: The same CDR3 also results from other DNA sequences found in this sample. CDR3 in DNA: TGTGCCAGCAGCTGGACAGGGGGTTTGGGCAATCAGCCCCAGCATTTT. Amino acid sequence: CASSWTGGLGNQPQHF. This chain connects TRBV2 to TRBJ1-5; 10 bases are shared with TRBD1. The V gene's germline CDR1 is SNHLY and CDR2 FYNNEI. This CDR3 region has 16 residues. V trimming: 6 bases; J trimming: 2 bases; junction bases outside the gene matches: 7.

V is TRBV19 and J is TRBJ1-1; D is unresolved. Between the trimmed V and J ends, which lost 5 bases and 1 base, there was a span of 17 bases. This CDR3 has 16 amino acids. Per germline, CDR1 LNHDA and CDR2 SQIVND (reference sequence). The CDR3: CASSPTPTQTNTEAFF. CDR3 sequence (DNA): TGTGCCAGTAGTCCAACCCCGACACAAACGAACACTGAAGCTTTCTTT.

The chain combines TRBV4-2 with TRBJ1-1; D gene unclear. Per the germline V gene, CDR1 is LGHNA and CDR2 is YNFKEQ. This CDR3 has 14 amino acids. V was shortened by 1 base and J by 4 bases, with 10 bases between the two germline ends. The CDR3 DNA reads as TGTGCCAGCAGCCAAGTGACCCAGGCCACTGAAGCTTTCTTT. Translated, it gives CASSQVTQATEAFF.

This chain links TRBV5-1 with TRBJ2-1, with D tentatively TRBD1 (6 bases). Deletions cut 0 bases from V and 7 bases from J, with 8 bases between. CDR1 and CDR2 from the germline V gene are SGHRS and YFSETQ. The CDR3 spans 13 residues. CDR3 in amino acids: CASSLGRGNEQFF. CDR3 nucleotide sequence: TGCGCCAGCAGCTTGGGAAGGGGGAATGAGCAGTTCTTC. Using reference TRBV5-1 and TRBJ2-1 for the parts outside the CDR3, the full variable domain is KAGVTQTPRYLIKTRGQQVTLSCSPISGHRSVSWYQQTPGQGLQFLFEYFSETQRNKGNFPGRFSGRQFSNSRSEMNVSTLELGDSALYLCASSLGRGNEQFFGPGTRLTVL.

The sample holds one count of this clone. The chain links TRBV5-1 to TRBJ2-2; 9 positions match TRBD1. V lost 3 bases to trimming and J lost 7 bases; unmatched junction nucleotides: 4. CDR1 is SGHRS, CDR2 YFSETQ, per germline. The CDR3 spans 14 residues. CDR3 loop: CASSSQGAGGELFF. The DNA of the CDR3 is TGCGCCAGCAGCTCACAGGGGGCTGGCGGGGAGCTGTTTTTT.

This clone was found many times. V and J are TRBV5-4 and TRBJ1-2; no clear D. In germline, CDR1 is SGHNT, CDR2 YYREEE (reference sequence). V lost 2 bases to trimming and J lost 4 bases, with 9 bases between them. CDR3 length equals 13 residues. In DNA form, the CDR3 reads TGTGCCAGCAGCTTTCGGGTAGGCTATGGCTACACCTTC. Its protein is CASSFRVGYGYTF.

The chain is built from TRBV19 and TRBJ2-3; 10 bases map to TRBD1. Germline V gives CDR1 LNHDA, CDR2 SQIVND (reference sequence). This CDR3 is 15 amino acids long. The junction had 6 bases not matched to a gene; V was cut back by 3 bases and J by 6 bases. CDR3 amino acids: CASSIWTGGMDTQYF. The DNA for the CDR3 is TGTGCCAGTAGTATTTGGACAGGGGGAATGGATACGCAGTATTTT.

The chain recombines TRBV6-5 with TRBJ1-1; D perhaps matches TRBD1 (6 bases). Germline CDR1 reads MNHEY; CDR2 reads SVGAGI. V lost 6 bases to trimming and J lost 3 bases, with 17 bases between them. The CDR3 runs to 15 residues. The CDR3 region is CASRGGRALDTEAFF. DNA for the CDR3: TGTGCCAGCAGGGGGGGGCGGGCTTTGGACACTGAAGCTTTCTTT.